These T cell receptor beta chains were read from a single sample in a study of blood T cell repertoires in COVID-19. The repertoire was sequenced with immunoSEQ multiplex PCR; TCRdb's copy has only in-frame clones and lacks some. In the table there are 45,000 to 50,000 clones, 80% to 90% of which are singletons. Sequenced: peripheral blood. The source is a man aged 35 to 55 with acute or convalescent COVID-19. Each CDR3 is given with its conserved first and last residue. D genes are given only for firm matches. Clone size is stated in some rows and not others, as once, few, many or a class when expanded.

J gene,clone size,D gene,V gene,CDR3 length,CDR3 protein
TRBJ1-5,few,.,TRBV7-9,14,CASSSQGSNQPQHF
TRBJ1-2,.,.,TRBV3-1/TRBV3-2,17,CAGSQGRIYEADYGYTF
TRBJ2-7,.,.,TRBV5-1,14,CASSPLGLNQGQYF
TRBJ2-5,few,TRBD1,TRBV9,15,CASSLWTGGEETQYF
TRBJ2-3,.,TRBD1,TRBV5-1,20,CASSLGLLRSTGMDADTQYF
TRBJ1-2,.,.,TRBV6-5,14,CASSSSSRIYGYTF
TRBJ2-7,.,.,TRBV21-1,15,CASSKEGGTTHEQYF
TRBJ1-2,.,.,TRBV6-5,11,CASKNSGGYTF
TRBJ2-7,.,.,TRBV12-3/TRBV12-4,12,CASSPSSYEQYF
TRBJ1-1,.,.,TRBV24-1,11,CATSQNTEAFF
TRBJ1-2,.,TRBD1,TRBV12-3/TRBV12-4,12,CASRTGGGGYTF
TRBJ1-2,.,.,TRBV28,16,CASSLLGGAVNYGYTF
TRBJ1-3,.,.,TRBV7-9,15,CASSLAPRSGNTIYF
TRBJ1-5,.,.,TRBV4-3,15,CASSQDQGSNQPQHF
TRBJ1-2,once,.,TRBV28,11,CASSTLYGYTF
TRBJ2-7,once,.,TRBV30,15,CAWSATDRTYYEQYF
TRBJ2-2,once,TRBD2,TRBV30,17,CAWSVMPSGANTGELFF
TRBJ1-2,.,.,TRBV6-2/TRBV6-3,16,CASSSLLRQSNYGYTF
TRBJ1-3,few,.,TRBV6-1,15,CASSETQGAVDTIYF
TRBJ1-1,.,TRBD1,TRBV11-2,14,CASSRDRQNTEAFF
TRBJ1-5,.,TRBD1,TRBV5-5,15,CASSLAVRGHQPQHF
TRBJ2-7,.,.,TRBV20-1,11,CSATVSYEQYF
TRBJ1-1,.,TRBD1,TRBV19,15,CASSARTGGNTEAFF
TRBJ1-5,.,.,TRBV28,14,CASSFGHPQGPQHF
TRBJ1-1,.,.,TRBV24-1,14,CATSDRRRTEEAFF
TRBJ2-7,.,.,TRBV6-5,12,CASSYDSYEQYF
TRBJ1-2,.,TRBD1,TRBV3-1/TRBV3-2,18,CASSQFRDREGGNYGYTF
TRBJ1-6,.,.,TRBV6-5,15,CASSYVRSRNSPLHF
TRBJ2-7,.,TRBD1,TRBV28,15,CASRTQGARTYEQYF
TRBJ1-5,.,.,TRBV5-6,15,CASSSWGRENQPQHF
TRBJ2-7,once,TRBD1,TRBV13,13,CASSLDRTGEQYF